The 6 T cell receptor beta chains below all came from one sample that was sequenced in a study of T cells in Graves' hyperthyroidism and ophthalmopathy. RNA transcripts gave rise to amplified TCR beta CDR3 regions. The HTBI primer set was used in a first-round RT-PCR of the TCR CDR3. Each CDR3 protein gets one entry after TCRdb re-called the multiplex PCR reads with MiXCR. The sample has 400,000 to 600,000 distinct CDR3 sequences, around 15% seen once. Sequences were obtained from blood. The receptors were gathered from a woman in her thirties with Graves' ophthalmopathy.

This clonotype was picked up many times. This chain joins TRBV5-6 and TRBJ2-5; D may be TRBD1 or TRBD2 (6 bases each). Trimming pared 0 bases from V and 5 bases from J, leaving 14 bases between. The CDR3 is 15 amino acids. From germline, CDR1 is SGHDT and CDR2 YYEEEE. CDR3 amino acids: CASSLEVGGRETQYF. CDR3 bases: TGTGCCAGCAGCTTGGAAGTGGGGGGCCGGGAGACCCAGTACTTC.

This clonotype showed up just a few times. J is TRBJ1-2 and V is TRBV4-1; 9 bases map to TRBD1. The CDR3 is 14 residues long. V dropped 1 base and J dropped 7; count of bases not matched to a gene: 4. In germline, CDR1 is MGHRA, CDR2 YSYEKL. Written as DNA, the CDR3 is TGCGCCAGCAGCCAAGGGACAGGGGAGATTGGCTACACCTTC. Its translation is CASSQGTGEIGYTF.

The chain couples TRBV5-1 to TRBJ1-2; D is possibly TRBD1 (6 bases). CDR1 is SGHRS, CDR2 YFSETQ, per germline. V gave up 0 bases and J gave up 8 bases, with 23 bases separating them. This CDR3 has 17 residues. This CDR3 is CASSLGLVGGAFGGYTF. Written as DNA, the CDR3 is TGCGCCAGCAGCTTGGGATTGGTCGGGGGCGCGTTTGGCGGCTACACCTTC.

The chain links TRBV2 to TRBJ1-1; D is perhaps TRBD1 (6 bases). The CDR3 has 16 amino acids. V lost 7 bases, J lost 0 bases, and 18 bases lay in between. The germline V gene has CDR1 SNHLY and CDR2 FYNNEI. CDR3 region: CASIIFWGAMNTEAFF. CDR3 nucleotides: TGTGCCAGCATTATTTTTTGGGGGGCGATGAACACTGAAGCTTTCTTT. The variable domain in full, completed from reference TRBV2 and TRBJ1-1, reads EPEVTQTPSHQVTQMGQEVILRCVPISNHLYFYWYRQILGQKVEFLVSFYNNEISEKSEIFDDQFSVERPDGSNFTLKIRSTKLEDSAMYFCASIIFWGAMNTEAFFGQGTRLTVV.

J is TRBJ1-1 and V is TRBV6-6; D perhaps matches TRBD1 (5 bases). The CDR3 consists of 16 residues. Between the trimmed V and J ends, which lost 0 bases and 4 bases, there was a span of 15 bases. The V gene's germline CDR1 is MNHNY and CDR2 SVGAGI (reference sequence). The CDR3 region has the DNA TGTGCCAGCAGTTACTCAACCAGGGCGCGGGGCACTGAAGCTTTCTTT. Translation: CASSYSTRARGTEAFF.

This clonotype was seen a few times. The V gene is TRBV4-2, the J gene TRBJ2-1, with 12 nucleotides matching TRBD2. This CDR3 is 19 amino acids long. CDR1 and CDR2 from the germline V gene are LGHNA and YNFKEQ. The ends lost 0 bases at V and 7 bases at J; junction bases unmatched: 13. The CDR3 reads CASSQDLPSGRARANEQFF. As DNA, the CDR3 is TGTGCCAGCAGCCAAGATCTACCTAGCGGGAGGGCCAGGGCGAATGAGCAGTTCTTC.